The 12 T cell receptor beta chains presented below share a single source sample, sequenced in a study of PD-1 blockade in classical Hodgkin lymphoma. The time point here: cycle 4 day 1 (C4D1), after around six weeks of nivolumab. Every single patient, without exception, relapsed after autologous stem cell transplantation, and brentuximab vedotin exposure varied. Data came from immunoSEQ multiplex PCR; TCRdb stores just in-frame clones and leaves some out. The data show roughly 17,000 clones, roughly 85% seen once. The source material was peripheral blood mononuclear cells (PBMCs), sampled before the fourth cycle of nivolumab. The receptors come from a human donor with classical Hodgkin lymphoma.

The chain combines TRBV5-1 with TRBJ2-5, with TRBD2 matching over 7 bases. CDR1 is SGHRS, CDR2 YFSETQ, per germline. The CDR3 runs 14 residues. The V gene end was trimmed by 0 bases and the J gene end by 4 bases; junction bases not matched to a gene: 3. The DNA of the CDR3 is TGCGCCAGCAGCTTGGGACTAGCACTAGAGACCCAGTACTTC. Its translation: CASSLGLALETQYF.

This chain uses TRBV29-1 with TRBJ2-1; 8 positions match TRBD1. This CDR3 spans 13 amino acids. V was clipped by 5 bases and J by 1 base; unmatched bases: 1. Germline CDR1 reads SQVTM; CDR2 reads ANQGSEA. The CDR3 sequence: CSVRDRSYNEQFF. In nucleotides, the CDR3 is TGCAGCGTTAGGGACAGGTCCTACAATGAGCAGTTCTTC.

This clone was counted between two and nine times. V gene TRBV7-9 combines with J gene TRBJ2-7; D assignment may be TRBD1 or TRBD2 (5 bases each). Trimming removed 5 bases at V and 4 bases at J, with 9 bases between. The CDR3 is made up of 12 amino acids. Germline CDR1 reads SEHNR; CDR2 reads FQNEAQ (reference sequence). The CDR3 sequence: CASSTGTYEQYF. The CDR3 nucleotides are TGTGCCAGCAGCACTGGGACGTACGAGCAGTACTTC. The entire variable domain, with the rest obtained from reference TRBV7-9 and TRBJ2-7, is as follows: DTGVSQNPRHKITKRGQNVTFRCDPISEHNRLYWYRQTLGQGPEFLTYFQNEAQLEKSRLLSDRFSAERPKGSFSTLEIQRTEQGDSAMYLCASSTGTYEQYFGPGTRLTVT.

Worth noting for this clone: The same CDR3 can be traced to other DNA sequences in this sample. The CDR3 region has the DNA TGTGCCAGCTCGGCCGGGACAGGGGAGTACGAGCAGTACTTC. This sequence encodes CASSAGTGEYEQYF. The chain combines TRBV9 with TRBJ2-7; 10 bases match TRBD1. This CDR3 is built from 14 residues. Trimming removed 7 bases from V and 4 bases from J; junction bases left unmatched: 8. Germline lookup yields CDR1 SGDLS and CDR2 YYNGEE.

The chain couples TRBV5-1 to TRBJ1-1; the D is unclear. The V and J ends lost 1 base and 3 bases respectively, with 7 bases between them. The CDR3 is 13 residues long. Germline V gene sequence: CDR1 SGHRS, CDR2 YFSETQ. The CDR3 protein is CASSLMEDTEAFF. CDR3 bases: TGCGCCAGCAGCTTGATGGAGGACACTGAAGCTTTCTTT.

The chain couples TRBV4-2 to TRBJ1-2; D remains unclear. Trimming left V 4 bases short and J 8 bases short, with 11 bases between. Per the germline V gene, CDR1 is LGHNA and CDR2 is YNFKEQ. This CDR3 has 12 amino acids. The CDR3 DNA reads TGTGCCAGCAGCCTAGATAGCGAGGGCTACACCTTC. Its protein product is CASSLDSEGYTF.

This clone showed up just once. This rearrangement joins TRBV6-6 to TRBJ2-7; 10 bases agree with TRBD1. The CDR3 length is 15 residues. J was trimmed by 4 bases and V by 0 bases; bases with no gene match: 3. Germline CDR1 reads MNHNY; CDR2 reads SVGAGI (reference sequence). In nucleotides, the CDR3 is TGTGCCAGCAGTTACTCAGGGACAGGGGTTTACGAGCAGTACTTC. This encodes CASSYSGTGVYEQYF.

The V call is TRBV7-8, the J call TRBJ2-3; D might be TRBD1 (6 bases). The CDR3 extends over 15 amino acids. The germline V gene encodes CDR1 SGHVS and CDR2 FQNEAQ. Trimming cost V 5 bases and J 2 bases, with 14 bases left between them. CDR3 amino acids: CASSLGQVLTDTQYF. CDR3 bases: TGTGCCAGCAGCCTGGGACAAGTCCTCACAGATACGCAGTATTTT.

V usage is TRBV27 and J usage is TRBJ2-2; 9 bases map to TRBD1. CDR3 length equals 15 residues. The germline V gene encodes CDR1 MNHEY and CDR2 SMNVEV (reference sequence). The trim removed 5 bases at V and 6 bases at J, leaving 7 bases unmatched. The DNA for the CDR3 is TGTGCCAGCAGTCAGCGGACAGGGGTCCCCGGGGAGCTGTTTTTT. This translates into CASSQRTGVPGELFF.

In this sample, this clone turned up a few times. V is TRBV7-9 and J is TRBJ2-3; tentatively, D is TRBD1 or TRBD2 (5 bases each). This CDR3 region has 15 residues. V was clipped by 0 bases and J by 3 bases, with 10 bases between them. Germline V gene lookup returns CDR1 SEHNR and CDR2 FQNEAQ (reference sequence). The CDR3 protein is CASSLAAGATDTQYF. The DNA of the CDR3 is TGTGCCAGCAGCTTAGCGGCCGGGGCTACAGATACGCAGTATTTT.

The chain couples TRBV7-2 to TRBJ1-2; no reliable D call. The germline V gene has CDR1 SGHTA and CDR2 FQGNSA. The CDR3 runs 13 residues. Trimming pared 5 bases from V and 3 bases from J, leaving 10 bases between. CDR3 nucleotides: TGTGCCAGCAGCCCCTCTTTGGACTATGGCTACACCTTC. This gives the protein CASSPSLDYGYTF.

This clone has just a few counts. DNA of the CDR3: TGCGCCAGCGGAGAAACCACCGGGGAGCTGTTTTTT. Translating it yields CASGETTGELFF. The V and J genes are TRBV5-1 and TRBJ2-2, with D hard to call. Germline CDR1 is SGHRS and CDR2 is YFSETQ. Trimming took off 7 bases at V and 4 bases at J, with 8 bases between the two ends. The CDR3 runs to 12 residues.